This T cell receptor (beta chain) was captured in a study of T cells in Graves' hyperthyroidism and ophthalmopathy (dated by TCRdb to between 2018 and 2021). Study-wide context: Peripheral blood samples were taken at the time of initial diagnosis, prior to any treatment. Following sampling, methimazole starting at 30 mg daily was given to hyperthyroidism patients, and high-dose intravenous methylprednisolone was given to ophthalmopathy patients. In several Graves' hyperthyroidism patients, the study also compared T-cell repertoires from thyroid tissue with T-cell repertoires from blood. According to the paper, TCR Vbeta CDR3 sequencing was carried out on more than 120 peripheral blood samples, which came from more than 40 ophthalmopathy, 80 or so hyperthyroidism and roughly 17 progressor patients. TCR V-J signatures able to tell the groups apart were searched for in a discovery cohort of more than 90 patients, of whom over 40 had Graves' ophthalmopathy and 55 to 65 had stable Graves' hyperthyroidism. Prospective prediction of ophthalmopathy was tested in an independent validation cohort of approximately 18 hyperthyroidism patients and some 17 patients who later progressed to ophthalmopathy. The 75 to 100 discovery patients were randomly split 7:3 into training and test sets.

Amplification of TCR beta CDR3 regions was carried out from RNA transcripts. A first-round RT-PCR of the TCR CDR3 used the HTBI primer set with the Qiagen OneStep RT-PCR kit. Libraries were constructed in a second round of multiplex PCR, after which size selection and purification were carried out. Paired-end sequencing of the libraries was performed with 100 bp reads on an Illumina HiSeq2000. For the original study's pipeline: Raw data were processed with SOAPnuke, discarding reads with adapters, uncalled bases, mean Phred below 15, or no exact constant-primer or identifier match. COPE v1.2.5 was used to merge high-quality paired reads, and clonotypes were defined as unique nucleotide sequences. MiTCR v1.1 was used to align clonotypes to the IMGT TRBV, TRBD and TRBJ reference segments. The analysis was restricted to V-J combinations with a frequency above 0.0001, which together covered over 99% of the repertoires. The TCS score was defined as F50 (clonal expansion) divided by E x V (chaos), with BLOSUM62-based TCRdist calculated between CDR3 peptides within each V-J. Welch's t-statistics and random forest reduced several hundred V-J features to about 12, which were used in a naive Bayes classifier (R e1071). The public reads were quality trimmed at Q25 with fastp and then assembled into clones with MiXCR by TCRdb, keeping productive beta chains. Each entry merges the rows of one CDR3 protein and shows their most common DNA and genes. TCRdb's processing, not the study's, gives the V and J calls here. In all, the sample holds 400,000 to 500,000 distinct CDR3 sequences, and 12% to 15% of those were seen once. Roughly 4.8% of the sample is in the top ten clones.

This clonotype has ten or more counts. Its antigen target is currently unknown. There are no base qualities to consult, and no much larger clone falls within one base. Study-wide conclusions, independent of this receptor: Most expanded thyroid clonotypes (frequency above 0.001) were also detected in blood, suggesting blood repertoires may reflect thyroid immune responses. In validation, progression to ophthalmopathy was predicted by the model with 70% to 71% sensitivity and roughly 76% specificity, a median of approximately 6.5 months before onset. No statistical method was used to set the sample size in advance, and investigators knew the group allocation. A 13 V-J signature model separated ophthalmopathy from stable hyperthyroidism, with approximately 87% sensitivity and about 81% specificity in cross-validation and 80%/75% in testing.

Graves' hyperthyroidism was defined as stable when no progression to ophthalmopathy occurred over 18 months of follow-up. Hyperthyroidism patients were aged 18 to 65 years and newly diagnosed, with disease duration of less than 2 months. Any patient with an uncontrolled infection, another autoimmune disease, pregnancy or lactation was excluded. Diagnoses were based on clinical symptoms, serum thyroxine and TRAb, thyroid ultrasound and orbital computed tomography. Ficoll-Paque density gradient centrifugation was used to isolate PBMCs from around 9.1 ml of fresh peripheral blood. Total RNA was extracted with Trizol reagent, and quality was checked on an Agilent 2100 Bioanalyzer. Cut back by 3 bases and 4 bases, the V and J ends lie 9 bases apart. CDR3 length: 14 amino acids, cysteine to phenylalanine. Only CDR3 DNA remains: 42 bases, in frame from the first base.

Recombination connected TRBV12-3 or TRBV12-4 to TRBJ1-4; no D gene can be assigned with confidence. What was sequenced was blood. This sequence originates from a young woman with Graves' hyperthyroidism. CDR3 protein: CASSFGPDNEKLFF. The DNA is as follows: TGTGCCAGCAGTTTTGGCCCGGATAATGAAAAACTGTTTTTT.